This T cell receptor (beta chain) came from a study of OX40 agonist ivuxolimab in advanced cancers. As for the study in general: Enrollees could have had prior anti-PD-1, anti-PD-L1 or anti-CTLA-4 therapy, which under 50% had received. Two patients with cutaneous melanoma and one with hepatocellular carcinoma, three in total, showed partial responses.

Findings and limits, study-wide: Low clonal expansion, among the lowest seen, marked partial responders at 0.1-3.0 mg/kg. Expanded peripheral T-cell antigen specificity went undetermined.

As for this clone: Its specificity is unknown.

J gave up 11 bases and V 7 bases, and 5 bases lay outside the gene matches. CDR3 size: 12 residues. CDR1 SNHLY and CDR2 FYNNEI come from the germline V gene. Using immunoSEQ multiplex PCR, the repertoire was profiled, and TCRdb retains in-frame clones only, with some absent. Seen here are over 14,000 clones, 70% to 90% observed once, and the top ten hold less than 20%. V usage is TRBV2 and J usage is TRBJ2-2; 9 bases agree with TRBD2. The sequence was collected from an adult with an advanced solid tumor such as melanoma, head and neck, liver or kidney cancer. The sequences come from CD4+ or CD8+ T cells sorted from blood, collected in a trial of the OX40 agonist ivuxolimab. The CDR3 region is CASTLTSGELFF. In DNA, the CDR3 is TGTGCCAGCACCCTGACTAGCGGCGAGCTGTTTTTT.